Listed below are T cell receptor beta chains from one sample, sequenced in a study of T cell changes during pregnancy in multiple sclerosis. Produced via immunoSEQ multiplex PCR; TCRdb's table is partial and in-frame only. This sample carries 60,000 or so clones, more than 75% of them seen once, and the ten largest clones take about 5%. The sample taken for sequencing was peripheral blood from another person, used as feeder cells. The receptors derive from a human donor whose cells served as feeder cells for cultures in a pregnancy study. Each CDR3 is given with its conserved first and last residue. D genes are given only for firm matches. Some rows have no size entry. The others give once, few or many, or a class for an expanded clone.

j_call v_call clone_size d_call cdr3_aa cdr3_nt
TRBJ1-2 TRBV19 NA TRBD1 CASSIATGPYGYTF TGTGCCAGTAGTATAGCGACAGGGCCGTATGGCTACACCTTC
TRBJ2-1 TRBV19 NA NA CASADRGSYNEQFF TGTGCCAGTGCAGACAGAGGCTCCTACAATGAGCAGTTCTTC
TRBJ2-1 TRBV30 NA TRBD2 CAFQTAGTYNEQFF TGTGCCTTTCAAACAGCGGGGACGTACAATGAGCAGTTCTTC
TRBJ2-1 TRBV18 NA NA CASSPGGRNEQFF TGTGCCAGCTCACCCGGGGGGCGGAATGAGCAGTTCTTC
TRBJ2-7 TRBV6-6 NA NA CASSTGPESYEQYF TGTGCCAGCAGTACAGGGCCAGAATCCTACGAGCAGTACTTC
TRBJ2-2 TRBV27 few TRBD2 CASSWASGDNTGELFF TGTGCCAGCAGTTGGGCTAGCGGGGACAACACCGGGGAGCTGTTTTTT
TRBJ1-3 TRBV6-6 NA NA CASSPTVDRSGNTIYF TGTGCCAGCAGTCCTACCGTAGACCGCTCTGGAAACACCATATATTTT
TRBJ1-1 TRBV29-1 NA NA CSWGGNTEAFF TGCAGCTGGGGGGGTAATACTGAAGCTTTCTTT
TRBJ1-4 TRBV5-1 NA NA CASSLEGPNEKLFF TGCGCCAGCAGCTTGGAGGGGCCAAATGAAAAACTGTTTTTT
TRBJ1-6 TRBV19 NA NA CASSMGDPPLHF TGTGCCAGTAGTATGGGAGATCCACCCCTCCACTTT
TRBJ2-1 TRBV30 NA NA CAWSRMHEQFF TGTGCCTGGAGTCGAATGCATGAGCAGTTCTTC
TRBJ2-7 TRBV11-3 NA NA CASSYYFGTSYEQYF TGTGCCAGCAGCTATTATTTCGGGACCTCCTACGAGCAGTACTTC
TRBJ1-6 TRBV7-3 NA NA CASSLLDLYSPLHF TGTGCCAGCAGCTTACTGGACCTGTACTCACCCCTCCACTTT
TRBJ1-2 TRBV9 NA NA CASSVDDGFYGYTF TGTGCCAGCAGCGTAGACGACGGATTCTATGGCTACACCTTC
TRBJ1-6 TRBV5-5 NA NA CASSFDQGFSYNSPLHF TGTGCCAGCAGCTTTGACCAGGGATTCTCCTATAATTCACCCCTCCACTTT
TRBJ2-1 TRBV14 NA NA CASRDYPPKDNEQFF TGTGCCAGCAGGGACTATCCGCCTAAGGACAATGAGCAGTTCTTC
TRBJ2-2 TRBV7-3 NA NA CASSPGTFTGELFF TGTGCCAGCAGCCCTGGGACTTTCACCGGGGAGCTGTTTTTT
TRBJ2-2 TRBV5-1 NA NA CASSLGPGDFTGELFF TGCGCCAGCAGCTTGGGTCCGGGAGACTTCACCGGGGAGCTGTTTTTT
TRBJ2-1 TRBV29-1 NA NA CSGSRAYNEQFF TGCAGCGGGAGCAGGGCCTACAATGAGCAGTTCTTC
TRBJ2-1 TRBV7-9 NA NA CASSPAGPIRGEQFF TGTGCCAGCAGCCCGGCAGGGCCGATCAGGGGTGAGCAGTTCTTC
TRBJ2-1 TRBV10-2 NA NA CASSGPGGIRLNEQFF TGCGCCAGCAGTGGCCCGGGCGGGATACGTTTGAATGAGCAGTTCTTC
TRBJ1-3 TRBV5-6 NA NA CASSLLGAEGNTIYF TGTGCCAGCAGCTTGCTGGGGGCGGAAGGAAACACCATATATTTT
TRBJ2-7 TRBV5-1 NA NA CASSLVGAGTPYEQYF TGCGCCAGCAGCTTGGTCGGTGCGGGGACCCCCTACGAGCAGTACTTC
TRBJ2-3 TRBV7-2 NA TRBD2 CASGLRPQRESTDTQYF TGTGCCAGCGGACTTAGGCCCCAGCGGGAGTCCACAGATACGCAGTATTTT
TRBJ1-5 TRBV12-5 once NA CASGLGGEQPQHF TGTGCTAGTGGTTTGGGAGGGGAGCAGCCCCAGCATTTT
TRBJ1-5 TRBV6-1 NA NA CASSEAGRQPQHF TGTGCCAGCAGTGAGGCAGGGAGACAGCCCCAGCATTTT
TRBJ2-7 TRBV6-6 NA NA CASGTPYEQYF TGTGCCAGTGGGACACCATACGAGCAGTACTTC
TRBJ1-2 TRBV27 NA NA CASSSRQGAVGSYTF TGTGCCAGCAGCTCTCGGCAGGGCGCGGTGGGGAGCTACACCTTC
TRBJ2-3 TRBV5-1 NA TRBD1 CASSPQGAQDTQYF TGCGCCAGCAGCCCCCAGGGGGCGCAAGATACGCAGTATTTT
TRBJ2-2 TRBV7-8 NA NA CASSSNTGELFF TGTGCCAGCAGCTCGAACACCGGGGAGCTGTTTTTT
TRBJ2-1 TRBV11-3 NA NA CASSSRSGNEQFF TGTGCCAGCAGCTCCCGGTCCGGCAATGAGCAGTTCTTC
TRBJ2-1 TRBV5-1 once TRBD2 CASSLENSGGYNEQFF TGCGCCAGCAGCTTGGAAAATAGCGGGGGGTACAATGAGCAGTTCTTC
TRBJ2-5 TRBV4-1 NA NA CASSQERGQETQYF TGCGCCAGCAGCCAAGAACGCGGGCAAGAGACCCAGTACTTC
TRBJ2-2 TRBV6-1 NA TRBD1 CAGGTGNTGELFF TGTGCCGGCGGGACAGGGAACACCGGGGAGCTGTTTTTT
TRBJ2-7 TRBV29-1 NA NA CSVEDDRDVHEQYF TGCAGCGTTGAAGATGATAGGGATGTCCACGAGCAGTACTTC
TRBJ2-3 TRBV7-9 NA NA CASRVAESTDTQYF TGTGCCAGCAGGGTAGCGGAGAGCACAGATACGCAGTATTTT
TRBJ2-4 TRBV6-5 NA NA CASSPSTVGKNIQYF TGTGCCAGCAGTCCCTCGACGGTGGGGAAAAACATTCAGTACTTC
TRBJ2-3 TRBV11-3 NA TRBD1 CASSPTGGASPDTQYF TGTGCCAGCAGCCCCACAGGGGGCGCCTCACCAGATACGCAGTATTTT
TRBJ1-1 TRBV30 NA TRBD1 CAWSARGRQYIEAFF TGTGCCTGGAGTGCCAGGGGGCGCCAATATATTGAAGCTTTCTTT
TRBJ2-7 TRBV5-1 NA TRBD1 CASSLGGQGYEQYF TGCGCCAGCAGCTTGGGAGGACAGGGTTACGAGCAGTACTTC
TRBJ1-3 TRBV6-6 NA NA CASSRDGEPNTIYF TGTGCCAGCAGCAGGGACGGAGAACCGAACACCATATATTTT
TRBJ2-1 TRBV23-1 NA NA CASSLSIRDSSYNEQFF TGCGCCAGCAGTCTATCAATAAGGGATAGCTCCTACAATGAGCAGTTCTTC
TRBJ1-3 TRBV5-5 NA NA CASSLASGNTIYF TGTGCCAGCAGCTTGGCGTCTGGAAACACCATATATTTT
TRBJ2-2 TRBV5-4 NA TRBD1 CASSFSGGRTGELFF TGTGCCAGCAGCTTTTCAGGGGGCCGGACCGGGGAGCTGTTTTTT